The 16 T cell receptor beta chains below were found in one sample sequenced in a study of blood T cells in healthy people across ages. It was with a sample-barcoded 5' primer and a J-beta primer mix that a second PCR of about 6 to 12 cycles was run. TCRdb ran MiXCR on the 5' RACE reads and lists one entry per CDR3 protein. The sample has about a million distinct CDR3 sequences, roughly 48% seen once. The sequenced material came from blood. These receptors originate from a man aged 30-40 years in good health.

This clonotype was picked up a small number of times. The CDR3 loop is CATSQGRGNQPQHF. The CDR3 nucleotides are TGTGCCACCAGCCAGGGACGCGGCAATCAGCCCCAGCATTTT. The rearrangement uses TRBV15 and TRBJ1-5, with D perhaps matching TRBD1 (5 bases). CDR1 LNHNV and CDR2 YYDKDF come from the germline V gene (reference sequence). V was shortened by 5 bases and J by 2 bases, with 10 bases between the two germline ends. This CDR3 has 14 residues.

The chain has TRBV7-3 and TRBJ2-5; 8 nucleotides align to TRBD2. This CDR3 comprises 13 residues. J gave up 9 bases and V 0 bases, and 3 bases lay outside the gene matches. Germline V gene sequence: CDR1 SGHTA, CDR2 FQGTGA. The DNA for the CDR3 is TGTGCCAGCAGCTTAACCACGGGGGGGGCCCAGTACTTC. As protein: CASSLTTGGAQYF.

The chain uses TRBV9 and TRBJ2-5; D remains unclear. The CDR3 consists of 14 residues. The V and J ends lost 3 bases and 2 bases respectively, with 11 bases between them. Germline CDR1 SGDLS, CDR2 YYNGEE. Written as DNA, the CDR3 is TGTGCCAGCAGCGCCTCCGGGTCACAAGAGACCCAGTACTTC. This gives the protein CASSASGSQETQYF.

The J gene is TRBJ2-5, the V gene TRBV10-1; 8 bases align to TRBD2. This CDR3 region has 16 residues. Germline V lookup: CDR1 WNHNN, CDR2 SYGVQD (reference sequence). Trimming cost V 5 bases and J 1 base; bases outside gene matches: 9. DNA for the CDR3: TGCGCCAGCAGTAACGTAGCGGGATTTGGCCAAGAGACCCAGTACTTC. It encodes CASSNVAGFGQETQYF.

A few counts support this clonotype. The V gene is TRBV2, the J gene TRBJ2-1; weak D call: TRBD1 (7 bases). From germline, CDR1 is SNHLY and CDR2 FYNNEI. V was shortened by 7 bases and J by 9 bases, with 10 bases between the two germline ends. The CDR3 loop spans 11 amino acids. CDR3 sequence: CASTQGGEQFF. CDR3 sequence (DNA): TGTGCCAGCACCCAGGGGGGTGAGCAGTTCTTC.

This clonotype appeared a few times. This rearrangement joins TRBV28 to TRBJ1-1; 7 bases line up with TRBD1. The CDR3 is 15 residues long. Germline V gene data show CDR1 as MDHEN and CDR2 as SYDVKM. The V gene end was trimmed by 5 bases and the J gene end by 3 bases; junction bases not matched to a gene: 9. CDR3 loop: CASSPRWGQYTEAFF. CDR3 nucleotides: TGTGCCAGCAGTCCTCGGTGGGGACAGTACACTGAAGCTTTCTTT.

This clonotype showed up just a few times. V gene TRBV2 combines with J gene TRBJ1-2; perhaps TRBD1 as D (6 bases). In germline, CDR1 is SNHLY, CDR2 FYNNEI. The CDR3 runs 14 residues. Deletions cut 6 bases from V and 4 bases from J, with 15 bases between. CDR3 coding DNA: TGTGCCAGCAGCCCGGGGGCTACGGGCTATGGCTACACCTTC. It is translated as CASSPGATGYGYTF.

The J gene is TRBJ1-6, the V gene TRBV6-6, with D perhaps TRBD1 (6 bases). This CDR3 is 14 amino acids long. Germline CDR1 reads MNHNY; CDR2 reads SVGAGI (reference sequence). Trimming removed 6 bases from V and 10 bases from J, with 16 bases in between. Here the CDR3 reads CASRLTRTESPLHF. Written as DNA, the CDR3 is TGTGCCAGCAGGCTTACCCGGACAGAGTCACCCCTCCACTTT.

V is TRBV6-6 and J is TRBJ1-1; 7 bases are a match to TRBD1. The V and J ends lost 6 bases and 7 bases, in that order; junction bases with no gene match: 5. CDR1 and CDR2 from the germline V gene are MNHNY and SVGAGI (reference sequence). The CDR3 loop spans 12 amino acids. CDR3 sequence: CASSEDRSEAFF. In nucleotides, the CDR3 is TGTGCCAGCAGCGAGGACAGGAGTGAAGCTTTCTTT.

The chain couples TRBV5-6 to TRBJ2-3; D is ambiguous. The CDR3 has 15 amino acids. V dropped 2 bases and J dropped 0 bases, with 10 bases sitting between them. Germline V lookup: CDR1 SGHDT, CDR2 YYEEEE. The CDR3 region has the DNA TGTGCCAGCAGCTTCGTGGCGAGGAGCACAGATACGCAGTATTTT. Its protein product is CASSFVARSTDTQYF.

V gene TRBV7-7 combines with J gene TRBJ2-5, with 9 bases fitting TRBD2. CDR1 is SSHAT and CDR2 is FNYEAQ in the germline V gene (reference sequence). CDR3 length equals 17 residues. Trimming at V came to 2 bases and at J to 2 bases, leaving 9 bases not matched to a gene. In nucleotides, the CDR3 is TGTGCCAGCAGCTTAAGTGAGAGCGGGAGGTCACAAGAGACCCAGTACTTC. Protein sequence: CASSLSESGRSQETQYF.

The V call is TRBV7-9, the J call TRBJ2-5; D is unresolved. The V gene's germline CDR1 is SEHNR and CDR2 FQNEAQ (reference sequence). V shed 3 bases and J shed 11 bases, with 19 bases lying between them. The CDR3 is 14 residues long. The CDR3 bases are TGTGCCAGCAGCTTCGCAGTCGCCTGCAATGAGCAGTACTTC. It yields the protein CASSFAVACNEQYF.

The gene calls are TRBV2 and TRBJ2-1; D is undetermined. V gave up 6 bases and J gave up 9 bases, with 9 bases separating them. The CDR3 has 11 residues. Germline CDR1 and CDR2: SNHLY and FYNNEI. The CDR3 coding sequence is TGTGCCAGCAGGCTAGGGCCTGAGCAGTTCTTC. The encoded protein is CASRLGPEQFF.

This clonotype showed up just a few times. The chain links TRBV7-3 to TRBJ2-7; D call uncertain. The germline CDR1 and CDR2 sequences are SGHTA and FQGTGA. The CDR3 has 13 amino acids. Trimming shortened V by 5 bases and J by 5 bases, and 13 bases separated the two germline ends. CDR3 nucleotides: TGTGCCAGCAGCCCAGATGGAATTCACGAGCAGTACTTC. Amino acid sequence: CASSPDGIHEQYF.

This clonotype was detected a few times. The CDR3 reads CASVPGGSAYNSPLHF. CDR3 bases: TGTGCCAGCGTACCAGGGGGATCTGCCTATAATTCACCCCTCCACTTT. The chain joins TRBV6-2 or TRBV6-3 to TRBJ1-6; 7 positions match TRBD1. This CDR3 is 16 amino acids long. The V and J ends lost 8 bases and 2 bases, in that order; junction bases with no gene match: 9. In germline, CDR1 is MNHEY, CDR2 SVGEGT.

This clonotype has just a few counts. This chain joins TRBV5-1 and TRBJ2-7; TRBD2 agrees at 8 bases. From germline, CDR1 is SGHRS and CDR2 YFSETQ. The CDR3 extends over 17 amino acids. Trimming took 5 bases from V and 1 from J; bases not matched to a gene: 14. The CDR3: CASSPGLVAGLSYEQYF. For the CDR3, the DNA is TGCGCCAGCAGTCCCGGTTTAGTAGCGGGGTTGTCCTACGAGCAGTACTTC. The full variable domain, with the rest looked up from reference TRBV5-1 and TRBJ2-7, is KAGVTQTPRYLIKTRGQQVTLSCSPISGHRSVSWYQQTPGQGLQFLFEYFSETQRNKGNFPGRFSGRQFSNSRSEMNVSTLELGDSALYLCASSPGLVAGLSYEQYFGPGTRLTVT.